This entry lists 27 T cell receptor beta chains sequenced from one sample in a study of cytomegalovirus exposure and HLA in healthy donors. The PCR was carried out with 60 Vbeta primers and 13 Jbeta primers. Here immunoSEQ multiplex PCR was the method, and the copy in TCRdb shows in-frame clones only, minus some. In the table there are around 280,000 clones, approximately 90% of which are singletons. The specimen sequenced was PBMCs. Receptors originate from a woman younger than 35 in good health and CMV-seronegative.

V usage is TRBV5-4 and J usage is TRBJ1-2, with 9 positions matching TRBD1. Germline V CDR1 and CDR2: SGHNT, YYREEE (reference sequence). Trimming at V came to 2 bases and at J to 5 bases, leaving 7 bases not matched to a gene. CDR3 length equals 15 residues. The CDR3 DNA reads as TGTGCCAGCAGCTTCCCGGGACAGGGACCTTATGGCTACACCTTC. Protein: CASSFPGQGPYGYTF. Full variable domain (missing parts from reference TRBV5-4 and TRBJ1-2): ETGVTQSPTHLIKTRGQQVTLRCSSQSGHNTVSWYQQALGQGPQFIFQYYREEENGRGNFPPRFSGLQFPNYSSELNVNALELDDSALYLCASSFPGQGPYGYTFGSGTRLTVV.

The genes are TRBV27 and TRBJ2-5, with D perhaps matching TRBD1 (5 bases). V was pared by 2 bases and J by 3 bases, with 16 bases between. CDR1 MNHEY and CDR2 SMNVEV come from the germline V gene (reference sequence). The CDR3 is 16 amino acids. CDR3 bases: TGTGCCAGCAGTTTACAGGGTTGGACCTCGGAAGAGACCCAGTACTTC. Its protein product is CASSLQGWTSEETQYF.

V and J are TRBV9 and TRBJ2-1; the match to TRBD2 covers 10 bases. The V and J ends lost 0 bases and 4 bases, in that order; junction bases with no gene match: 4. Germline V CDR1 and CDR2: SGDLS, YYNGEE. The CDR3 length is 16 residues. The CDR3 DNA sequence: TGTGCCAGCAGCGTAGATCCTAGCGGGAGTTACAATGAGCAGTTCTTC. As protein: CASSVDPSGSYNEQFF.

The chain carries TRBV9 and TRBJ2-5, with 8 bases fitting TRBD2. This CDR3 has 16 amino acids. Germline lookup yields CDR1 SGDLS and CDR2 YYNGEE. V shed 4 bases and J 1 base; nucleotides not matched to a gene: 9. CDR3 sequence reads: CASSSTGGQSQETQYF. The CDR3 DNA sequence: TGTGCCAGCAGCTCCACGGGGGGGCAGTCCCAAGAGACCCAGTACTTC.

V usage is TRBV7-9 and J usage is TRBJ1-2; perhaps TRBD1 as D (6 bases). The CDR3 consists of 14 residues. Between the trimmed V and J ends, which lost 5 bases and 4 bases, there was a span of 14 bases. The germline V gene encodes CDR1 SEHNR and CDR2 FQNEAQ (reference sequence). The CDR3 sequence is CASSTGQITYGYTF. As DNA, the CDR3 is TGTGCCAGCAGCACCGGACAGATAACCTATGGCTACACCTTC.

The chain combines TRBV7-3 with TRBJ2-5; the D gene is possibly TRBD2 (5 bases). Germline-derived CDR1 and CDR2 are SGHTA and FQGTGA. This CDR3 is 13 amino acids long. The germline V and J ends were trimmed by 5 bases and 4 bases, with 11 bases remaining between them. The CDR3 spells CASSPGEPETQYF. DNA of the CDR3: TGTGCCAGCAGCCCCGGGGAGCCAGAGACCCAGTACTTC. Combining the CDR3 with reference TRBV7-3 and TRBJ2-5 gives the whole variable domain GAGVSQTPSNKVTEKGKYVELRCDPISGHTALYWYRQSLGQGPEFLIYFQGTGAADDSGLPNDRFFAVRPEGSVSTLKIQRTERGDSAVYLCASSPGEPETQYFGPGTRLLVL.

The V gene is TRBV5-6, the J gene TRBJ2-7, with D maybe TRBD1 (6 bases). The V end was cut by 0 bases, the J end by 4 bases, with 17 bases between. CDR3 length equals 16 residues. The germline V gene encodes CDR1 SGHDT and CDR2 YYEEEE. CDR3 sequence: CASSLEVGQRRYEQYF. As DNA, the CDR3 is TGTGCCAGCAGCTTGGAAGTCGGACAGCGACGATACGAGCAGTACTTC.

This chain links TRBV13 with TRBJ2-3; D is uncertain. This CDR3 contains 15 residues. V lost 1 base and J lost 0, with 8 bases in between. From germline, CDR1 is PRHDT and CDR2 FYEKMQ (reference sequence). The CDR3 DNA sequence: TGTGCCAGCAGCTTAGTACTCCGTAGCACAGATACGCAGTATTTT. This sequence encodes CASSLVLRSTDTQYF.

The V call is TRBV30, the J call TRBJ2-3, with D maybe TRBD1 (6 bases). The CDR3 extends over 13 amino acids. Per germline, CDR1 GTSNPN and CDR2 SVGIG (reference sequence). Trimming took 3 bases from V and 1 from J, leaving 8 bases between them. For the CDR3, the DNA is TGTGCCTGGAGGCCAGGGGGCACAGATACGCAGTATTTT. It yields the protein CAWRPGGTDTQYF.

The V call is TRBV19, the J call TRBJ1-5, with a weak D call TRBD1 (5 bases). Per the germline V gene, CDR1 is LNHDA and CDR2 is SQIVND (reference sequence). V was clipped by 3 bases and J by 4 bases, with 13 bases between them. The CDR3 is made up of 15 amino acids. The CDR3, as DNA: TGTGCCAGTAGTATGGGGGGGGGTTGGAATCAGCCCCAGCATTTT. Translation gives CASSMGGGWNQPQHF.

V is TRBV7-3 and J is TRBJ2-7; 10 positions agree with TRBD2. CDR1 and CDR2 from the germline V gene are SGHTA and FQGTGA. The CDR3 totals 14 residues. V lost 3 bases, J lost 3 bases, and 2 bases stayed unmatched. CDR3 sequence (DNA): TGTGCCAGCAGCTTGGCTAGCGGGGGCTACGAGCAGTACTTC. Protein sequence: CASSLASGGYEQYF. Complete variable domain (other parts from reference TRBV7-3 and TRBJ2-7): GAGVSQTPSNKVTEKGKYVELRCDPISGHTALYWYRQSLGQGPEFLIYFQGTGAADDSGLPNDRFFAVRPEGSVSTLKIQRTERGDSAVYLCASSLASGGYEQYFGPGTRLTVT.

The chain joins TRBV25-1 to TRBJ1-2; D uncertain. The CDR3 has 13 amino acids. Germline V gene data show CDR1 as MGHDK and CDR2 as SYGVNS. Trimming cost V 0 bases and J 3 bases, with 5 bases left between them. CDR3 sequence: CASSEYGDYGYTF. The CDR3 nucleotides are TGTGCCAGCAGTGAATACGGGGACTATGGCTACACCTTC.

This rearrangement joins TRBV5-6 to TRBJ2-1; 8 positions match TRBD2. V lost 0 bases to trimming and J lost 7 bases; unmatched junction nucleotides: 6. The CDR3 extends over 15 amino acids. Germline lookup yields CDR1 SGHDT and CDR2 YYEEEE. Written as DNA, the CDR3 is TGTGCCAGCAGCTTGGCGGGGGGGCCCTGGAATGAGCAGTTCTTC. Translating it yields CASSLAGGPWNEQFF.

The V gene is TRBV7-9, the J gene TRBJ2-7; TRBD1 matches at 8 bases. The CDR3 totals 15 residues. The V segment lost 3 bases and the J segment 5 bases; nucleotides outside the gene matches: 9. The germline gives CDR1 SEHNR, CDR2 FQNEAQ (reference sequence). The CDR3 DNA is TGTGCCAGCAGCTTTTCGGACAGGGTCTATAACGAGCAGTACTTC. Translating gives CASSFSDRVYNEQYF.

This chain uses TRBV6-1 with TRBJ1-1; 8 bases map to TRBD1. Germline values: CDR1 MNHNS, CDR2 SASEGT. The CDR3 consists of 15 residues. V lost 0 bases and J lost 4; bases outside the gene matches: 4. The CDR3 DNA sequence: TGTGCCAGCAGTGAAGCGGACAGGGCCGGCACTGAAGCTTTCTTT. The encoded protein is CASSEADRAGTEAFF.

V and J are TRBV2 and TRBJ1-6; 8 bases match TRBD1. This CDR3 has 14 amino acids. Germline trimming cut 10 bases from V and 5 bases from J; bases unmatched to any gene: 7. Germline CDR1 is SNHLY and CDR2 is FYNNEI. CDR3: CATDRGTDNSPLHF. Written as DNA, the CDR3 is TGTGCCACAGACAGGGGCACCGATAATTCACCCCTCCACTTT. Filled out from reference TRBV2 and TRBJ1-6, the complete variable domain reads EPEVTQTPSHQVTQMGQEVILRCVPISNHLYFYWYRQILGQKVEFLVSFYNNEISEKSEIFDDQFSVERPDGSNFTLKIRSTKLEDSAMYFCATDRGTDNSPLHFGNGTRLTVT.

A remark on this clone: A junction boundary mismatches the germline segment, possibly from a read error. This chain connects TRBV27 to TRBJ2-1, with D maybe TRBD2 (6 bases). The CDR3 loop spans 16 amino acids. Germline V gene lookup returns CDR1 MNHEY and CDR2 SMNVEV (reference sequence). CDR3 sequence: CASSLSSSVVYNEQFF. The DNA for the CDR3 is TGTGCCAGCAGCTTATCATCTAGCGTAGTCTACAATGAGCAGTTCTTC.

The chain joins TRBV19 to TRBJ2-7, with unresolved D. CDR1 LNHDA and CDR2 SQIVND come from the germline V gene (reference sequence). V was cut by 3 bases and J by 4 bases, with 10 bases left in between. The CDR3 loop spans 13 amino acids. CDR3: CASSISPSYEQYF. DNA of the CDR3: TGTGCCAGTAGTATCTCCCCTAGTTACGAGCAGTACTTC.

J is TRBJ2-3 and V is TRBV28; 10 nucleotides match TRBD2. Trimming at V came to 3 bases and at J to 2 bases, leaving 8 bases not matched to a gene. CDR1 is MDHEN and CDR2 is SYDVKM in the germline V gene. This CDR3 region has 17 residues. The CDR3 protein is CASSLVAGGRDTDTQYF. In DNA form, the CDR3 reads TGTGCCAGCAGTTTGGTAGCGGGGGGTCGCGACACAGATACGCAGTATTTT.

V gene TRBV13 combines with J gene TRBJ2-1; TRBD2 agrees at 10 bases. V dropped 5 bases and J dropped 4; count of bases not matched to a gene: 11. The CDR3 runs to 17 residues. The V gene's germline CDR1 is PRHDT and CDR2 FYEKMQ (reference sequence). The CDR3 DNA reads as TGTGCCAGCAGCCCCGGGGGTAGCGGGGGGCCGTACAATGAGCAGTTCTTC. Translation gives CASSPGGSGGPYNEQFF.

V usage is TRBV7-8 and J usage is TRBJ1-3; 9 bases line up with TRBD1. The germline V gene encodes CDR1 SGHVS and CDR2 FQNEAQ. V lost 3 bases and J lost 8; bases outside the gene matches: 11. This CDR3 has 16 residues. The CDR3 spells CASSFSQPGQGYTIYF. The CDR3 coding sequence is TGTGCCAGCAGCTTCAGCCAACCGGGACAGGGTTACACCATATATTTT.

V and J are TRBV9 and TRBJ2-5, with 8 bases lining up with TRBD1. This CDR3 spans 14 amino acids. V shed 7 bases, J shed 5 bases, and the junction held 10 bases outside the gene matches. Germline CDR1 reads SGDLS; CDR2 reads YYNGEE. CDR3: CASGRTGRWETQYF. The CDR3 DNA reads TGTGCCAGCGGACGGACAGGGCGATGGGAGACCCAGTACTTC.

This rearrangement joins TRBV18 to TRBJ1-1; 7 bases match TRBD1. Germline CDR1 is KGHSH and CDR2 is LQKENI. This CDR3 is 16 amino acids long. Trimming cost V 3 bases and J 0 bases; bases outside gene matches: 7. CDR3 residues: CASSPGLGQLNTEAFF. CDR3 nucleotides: TGTGCCAGCTCACCGGGCCTGGGACAGCTGAACACTGAAGCTTTCTTT.

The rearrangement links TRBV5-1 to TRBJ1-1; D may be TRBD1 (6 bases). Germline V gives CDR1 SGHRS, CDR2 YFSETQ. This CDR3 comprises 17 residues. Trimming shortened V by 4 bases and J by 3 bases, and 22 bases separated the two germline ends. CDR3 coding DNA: TGCGCCAGCAGCACGACCGGACAGTTAAATGGGGACACTGAAGCTTTCTTT. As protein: CASSTTGQLNGDTEAFF.

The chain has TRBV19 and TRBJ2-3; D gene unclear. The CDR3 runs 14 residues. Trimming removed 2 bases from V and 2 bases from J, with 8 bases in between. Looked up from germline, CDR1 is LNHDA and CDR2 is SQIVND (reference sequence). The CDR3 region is CASSIWLDTDTQYF. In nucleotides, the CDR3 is TGTGCCAGTAGTATATGGCTAGACACAGATACGCAGTATTTT.

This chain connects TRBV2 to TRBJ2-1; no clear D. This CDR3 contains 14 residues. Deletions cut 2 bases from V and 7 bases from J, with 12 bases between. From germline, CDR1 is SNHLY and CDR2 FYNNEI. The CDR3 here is CASSEWALANEQFF. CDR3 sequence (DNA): TGTGCCAGCAGTGAATGGGCGCTGGCAAATGAGCAGTTCTTC.

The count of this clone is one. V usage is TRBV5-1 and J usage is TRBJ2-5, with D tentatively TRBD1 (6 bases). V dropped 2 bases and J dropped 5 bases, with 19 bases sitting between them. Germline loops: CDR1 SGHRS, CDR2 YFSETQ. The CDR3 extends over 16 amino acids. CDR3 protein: CASSFPYNRAEETQYF. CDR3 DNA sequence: TGCGCCAGCAGCTTTCCTTATAACAGGGCAGAGGAGACCCAGTACTTC.